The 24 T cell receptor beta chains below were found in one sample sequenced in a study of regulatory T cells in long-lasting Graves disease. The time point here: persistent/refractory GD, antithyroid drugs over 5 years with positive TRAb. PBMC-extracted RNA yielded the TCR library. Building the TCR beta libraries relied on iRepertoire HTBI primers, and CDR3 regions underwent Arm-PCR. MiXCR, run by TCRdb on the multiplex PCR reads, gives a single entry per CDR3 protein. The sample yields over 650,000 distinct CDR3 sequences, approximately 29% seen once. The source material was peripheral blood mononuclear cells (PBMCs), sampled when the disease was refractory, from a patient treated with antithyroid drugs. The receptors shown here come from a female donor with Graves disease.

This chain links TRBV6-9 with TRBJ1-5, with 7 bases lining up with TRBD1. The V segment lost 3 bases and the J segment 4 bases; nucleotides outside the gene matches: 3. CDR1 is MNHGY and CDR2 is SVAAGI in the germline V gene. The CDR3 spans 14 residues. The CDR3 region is CASSYPDRNQPQHF. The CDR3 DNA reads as TGTGCCAGCAGTTACCCGGACAGGAATCAGCCCCAGCATTTT.

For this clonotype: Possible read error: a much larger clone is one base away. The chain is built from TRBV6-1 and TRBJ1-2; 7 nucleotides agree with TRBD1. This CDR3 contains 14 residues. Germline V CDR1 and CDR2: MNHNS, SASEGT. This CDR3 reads CTSSDTRDSYGYTF. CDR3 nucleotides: TGTACCAGCAGCGATACCCGGGACAGCTATGGCTACACCTTC.

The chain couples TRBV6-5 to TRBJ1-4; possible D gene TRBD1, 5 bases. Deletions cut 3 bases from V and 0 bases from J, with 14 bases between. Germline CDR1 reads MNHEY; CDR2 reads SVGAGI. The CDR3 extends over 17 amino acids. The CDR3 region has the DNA TGTGCCAGCAGTTATAAAATTCAGGGATCAACTAATGAAAAACTGTTTTTT. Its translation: CASSYKIQGSTNEKLFF.

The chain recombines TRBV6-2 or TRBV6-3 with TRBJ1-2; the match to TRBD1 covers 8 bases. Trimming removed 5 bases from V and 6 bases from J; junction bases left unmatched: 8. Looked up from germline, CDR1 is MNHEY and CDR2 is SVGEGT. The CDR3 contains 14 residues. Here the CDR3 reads CASSRGQEVHGYTF. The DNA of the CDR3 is TGTGCCAGCAGTAGGGGACAGGAGGTGCATGGCTACACCTTC.

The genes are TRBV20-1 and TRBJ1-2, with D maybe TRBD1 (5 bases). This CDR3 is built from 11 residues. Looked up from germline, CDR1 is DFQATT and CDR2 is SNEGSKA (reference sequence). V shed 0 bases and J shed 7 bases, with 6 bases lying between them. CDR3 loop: CSAREGVGYTF. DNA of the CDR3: TGCAGTGCTAGAGAGGGGGTTGGCTACACCTTC.

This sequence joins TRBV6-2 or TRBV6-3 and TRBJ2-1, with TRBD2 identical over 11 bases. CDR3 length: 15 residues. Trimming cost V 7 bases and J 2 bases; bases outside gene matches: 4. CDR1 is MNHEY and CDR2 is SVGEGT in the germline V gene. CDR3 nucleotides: TGTGCCAGCACCAATAGCGGGAGGGCCTACAATGAGCAGTTCTTC. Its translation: CASTNSGRAYNEQFF.

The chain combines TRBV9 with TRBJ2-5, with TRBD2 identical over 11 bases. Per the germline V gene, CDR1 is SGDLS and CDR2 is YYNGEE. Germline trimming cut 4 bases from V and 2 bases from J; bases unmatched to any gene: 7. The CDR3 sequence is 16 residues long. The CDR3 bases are TGTGCCAGCAGCTCACGACTAGCGGGACTACAAGAGACCCAGTACTTC. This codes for CASSSRLAGLQETQYF.

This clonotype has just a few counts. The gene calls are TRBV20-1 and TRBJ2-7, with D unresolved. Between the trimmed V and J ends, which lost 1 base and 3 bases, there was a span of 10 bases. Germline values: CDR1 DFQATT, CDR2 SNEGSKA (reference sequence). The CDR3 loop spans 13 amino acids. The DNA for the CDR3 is TGCAGTGCTAGAGTGGAAGTGAACTACGAGCAGTACTTC. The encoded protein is CSARVEVNYEQYF.

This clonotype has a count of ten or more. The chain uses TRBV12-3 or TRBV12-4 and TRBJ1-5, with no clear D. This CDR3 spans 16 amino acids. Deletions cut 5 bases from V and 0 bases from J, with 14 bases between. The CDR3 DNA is TGTGCCAGCAGTGCCTTCGGGCCAGCTAGCAATCAGCCCCAGCATTTT. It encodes CASSAFGPASNQPQHF.

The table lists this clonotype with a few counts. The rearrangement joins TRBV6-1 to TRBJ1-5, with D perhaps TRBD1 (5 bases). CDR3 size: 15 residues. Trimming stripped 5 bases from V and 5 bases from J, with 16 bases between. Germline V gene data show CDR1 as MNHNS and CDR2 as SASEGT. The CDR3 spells CASSRTRDQDQPQHF. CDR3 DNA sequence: TGTGCCAGCAGTCGAACCCGGGACCAAGATCAGCCCCAGCATTTT.

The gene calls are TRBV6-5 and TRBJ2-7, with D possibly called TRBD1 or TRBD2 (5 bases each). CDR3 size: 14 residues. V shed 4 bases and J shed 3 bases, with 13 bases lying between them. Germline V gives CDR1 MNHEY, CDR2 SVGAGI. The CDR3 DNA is TGTGCCAGCAGTTGTGGGGACCCTATCTACGAGCAGTACTTC. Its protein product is CASSCGDPIYEQYF.

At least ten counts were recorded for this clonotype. CDR3 bases: TGTGCCAGCCGATCGGGATCTCGCGAGCAGTACTTC. Translation gives CASRSGSREQYF. V is TRBV2 and J is TRBJ2-7; maybe TRBD2 (5 bases). CDR1 is SNHLY and CDR2 is FYNNEI in the germline V gene. The CDR3 runs 12 residues. V was pared by 8 bases and J by 6 bases, with 14 bases between.

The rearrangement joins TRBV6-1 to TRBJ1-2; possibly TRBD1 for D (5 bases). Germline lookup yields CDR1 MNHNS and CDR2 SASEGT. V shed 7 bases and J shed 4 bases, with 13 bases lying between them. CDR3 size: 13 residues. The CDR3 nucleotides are TGTGCCAGCAACAGACAAGGGGTCTATGGCTACACCTTC. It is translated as CASNRQGVYGYTF.

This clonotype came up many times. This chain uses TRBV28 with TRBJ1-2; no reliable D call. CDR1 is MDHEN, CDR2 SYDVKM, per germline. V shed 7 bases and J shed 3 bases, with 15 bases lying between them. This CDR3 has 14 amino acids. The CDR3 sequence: CASTTPSSDYGYTF. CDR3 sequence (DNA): TGTGCCAGCACCACCCCGTCGTCCGACTATGGCTACACCTTC.

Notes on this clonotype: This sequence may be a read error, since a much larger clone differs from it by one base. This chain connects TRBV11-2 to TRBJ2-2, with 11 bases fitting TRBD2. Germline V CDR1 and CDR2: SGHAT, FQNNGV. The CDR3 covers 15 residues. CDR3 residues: CASSQTSGGTGELLF. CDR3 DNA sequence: TGTGCCAGCAGCCAAACTAGCGGGGGCACCGGGGAGCTGCTTTTT.

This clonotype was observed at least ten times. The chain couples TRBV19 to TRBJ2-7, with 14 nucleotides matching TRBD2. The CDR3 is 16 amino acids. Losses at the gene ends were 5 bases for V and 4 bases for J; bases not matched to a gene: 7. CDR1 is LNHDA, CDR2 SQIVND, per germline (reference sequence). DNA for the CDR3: TGTGCCAGTAGTGTTGGACTAGCGGGAGGCATGTACGAGCAGTACTTC. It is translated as CASSVGLAGGMYEQYF.

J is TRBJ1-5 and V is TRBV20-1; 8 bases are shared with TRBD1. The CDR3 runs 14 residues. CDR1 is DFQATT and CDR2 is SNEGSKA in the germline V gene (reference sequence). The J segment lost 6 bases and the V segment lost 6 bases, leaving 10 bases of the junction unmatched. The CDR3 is CSATPSGGRQPQHF. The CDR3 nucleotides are TGCAGTGCCACTCCCTCAGGGGGCCGTCAGCCCCAGCATTTT.

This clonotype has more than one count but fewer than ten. This CDR3 is CASLKGFGGELFF. DNA for the CDR3: TGTGCCAGCCTGAAGGGCTTTGGCGGGGAGCTGTTTTTT. V and J are TRBV27 and TRBJ2-2; D uncertain. Germline V gene lookup returns CDR1 MNHEY and CDR2 SMNVEV (reference sequence). The CDR3 consists of 13 residues. The V gene lost 8 bases and the J gene lost 7 bases, with 14 bases spanning the gap.

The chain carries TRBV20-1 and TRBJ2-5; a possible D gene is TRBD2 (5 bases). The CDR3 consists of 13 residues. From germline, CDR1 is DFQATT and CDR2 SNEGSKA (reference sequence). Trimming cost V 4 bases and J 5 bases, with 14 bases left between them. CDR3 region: CSAMLGVGETQYF. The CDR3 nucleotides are TGCAGTGCTATGCTCGGGGTCGGGGAGACCCAGTACTTC.

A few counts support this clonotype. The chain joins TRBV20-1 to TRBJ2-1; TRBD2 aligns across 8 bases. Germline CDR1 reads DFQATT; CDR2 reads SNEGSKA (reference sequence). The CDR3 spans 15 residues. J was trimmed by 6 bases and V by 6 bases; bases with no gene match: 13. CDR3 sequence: CSANRLAGPPNEQFF. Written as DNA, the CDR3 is TGCAGTGCGAACCGATTAGCGGGACCCCCCAATGAGCAGTTCTTC.

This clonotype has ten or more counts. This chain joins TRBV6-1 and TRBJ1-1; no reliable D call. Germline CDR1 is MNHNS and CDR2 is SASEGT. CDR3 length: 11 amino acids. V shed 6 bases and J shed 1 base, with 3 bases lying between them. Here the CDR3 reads CASSENTEAFF. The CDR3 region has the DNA TGTGCCAGCAGCGAGAACACTGAAGCTTTCTTT.

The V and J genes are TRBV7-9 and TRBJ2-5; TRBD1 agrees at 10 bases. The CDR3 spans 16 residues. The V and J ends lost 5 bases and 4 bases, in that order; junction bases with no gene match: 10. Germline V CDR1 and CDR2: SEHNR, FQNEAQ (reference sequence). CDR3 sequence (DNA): TGTGCCAGCAGCACGCGGACAGGGGGATCGACAGAGACCCAGTACTTC. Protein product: CASSTRTGGSTETQYF.

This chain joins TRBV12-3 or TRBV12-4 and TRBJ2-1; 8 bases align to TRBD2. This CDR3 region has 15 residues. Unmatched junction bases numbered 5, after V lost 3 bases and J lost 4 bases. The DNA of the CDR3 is TGTGCCAGCAGTTTTCCTAGCGGGCTTTACAATGAGCAGTTCTTC. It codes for CASSFPSGLYNEQFF.

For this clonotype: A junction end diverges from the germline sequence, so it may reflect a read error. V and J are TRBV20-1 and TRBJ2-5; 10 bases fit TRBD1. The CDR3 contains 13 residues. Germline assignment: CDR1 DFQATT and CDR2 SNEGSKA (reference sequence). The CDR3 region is CRAGDRGLETQYF. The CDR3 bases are TGCCGTGCCGGGGACAGGGGATTGGAGACCCAGTACTTC.